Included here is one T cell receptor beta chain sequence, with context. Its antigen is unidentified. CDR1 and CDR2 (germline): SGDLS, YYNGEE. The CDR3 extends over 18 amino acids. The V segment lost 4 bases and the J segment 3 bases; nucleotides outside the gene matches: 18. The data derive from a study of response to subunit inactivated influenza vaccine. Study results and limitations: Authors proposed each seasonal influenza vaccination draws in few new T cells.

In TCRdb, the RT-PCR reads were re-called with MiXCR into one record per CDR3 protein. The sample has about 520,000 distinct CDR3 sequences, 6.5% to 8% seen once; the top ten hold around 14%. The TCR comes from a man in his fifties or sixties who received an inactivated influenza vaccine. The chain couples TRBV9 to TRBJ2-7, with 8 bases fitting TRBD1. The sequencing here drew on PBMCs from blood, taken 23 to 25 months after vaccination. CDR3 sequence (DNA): TGTGCCAGCAGCCTCAATCCTACTCCGGGACAGGCCTACTACGAGCAGTACTTC. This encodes CASSLNPTPGQAYYEQYF. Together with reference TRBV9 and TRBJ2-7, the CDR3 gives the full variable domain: DSGVTQTPKHLITATGQRVTLRCSPRSGDLSVYWYQQSLDQGLQFLIQYYNGEERAKGNILERFSAQQFPDLHSELNLSSLELGDSALYFCASSLNPTPGQAYYEQYFGPGTRLTVT.